The rows below give T cell receptor beta chains drawn from one sample of a study of molecular identifiers for immune sequencing clone quantification. Each CDR3 protein is one row after TCRdb ran MiXCR on the PCR reads. The repertoire holds approximately 670,000 distinct CDR3 sequences, with 15% to 20% as singletons. The sample comprised naive CD8+ T cells from blood, with Jurkat cell RNA spiked in. The receptor set was obtained from a human donor in good health. Some libraries in this study had Jurkat cell RNA spiked in. CDR3s include the opening cysteine and the closing phenylalanine or tryptophan. The D gene is left open where the match is weak. Expanded clones get a size class; other rows say once, few or many, or leave the size out.

d_call: TRBD1; clone_size: many; v_call: TRBV9; j_call: TRBJ1-3; cdr3_aa: CASSGTGGAGNTIYF; cdr3_nt: TGTGCCAGCAGCGGAACAGGGGGCGCAGGAAACACCATATATTTT
d_call: .; clone_size: many; v_call: TRBV3-1; j_call: TRBJ1-1; cdr3_aa: CASSPRLRADTEAFF; cdr3_nt: TGTGCCAGCAGCCCCCGTCTCAGGGCGGACACTGAAGCTTTCTTT
d_call: .; clone_size: many; v_call: TRBV5-1; j_call: TRBJ2-7; cdr3_aa: CASSLYGNYEQYF; cdr3_nt: TGCGCCAGCAGCTTGTACGGGAACTACGAGCAGTACTTC
d_call: TRBD2; clone_size: few; v_call: TRBV27; j_call: TRBJ2-5; cdr3_aa: CASRPLGGSIETQYF; cdr3_nt: TGTGCCAGCAGGCCCCTGGGAGGGTCTATCGAGACCCAGTACTTC
d_call: TRBD2; clone_size: many; v_call: TRBV3-1; j_call: TRBJ2-3; cdr3_aa: CASSPLAKRDTQYF; cdr3_nt: TGTGCCAGCAGCCCACTAGCGAAACGGGATACGCAGTATTTT
d_call: .; clone_size: .; v_call: TRBV30; j_call: TRBJ2-1; cdr3_aa: CAWSVLSSYNEQFF; cdr3_nt: TGTGCCTGGAGTGTACTCAGCTCCTACAATGAGCAGTTCTTC
d_call: .; clone_size: few; v_call: TRBV6-5; j_call: TRBJ1-1; cdr3_aa: CASSSGWGTEAFF; cdr3_nt: TGTGCCAGCAGTTCAGGGTGGGGCACTGAAGCTTTCTTT
d_call: .; clone_size: many; v_call: TRBV6-2/TRBV6-3; j_call: TRBJ1-1; cdr3_aa: CASSYSSEAFF; cdr3_nt: TGTGCCAGCAGTTACTCGAGTGAAGCTTTCTTT
d_call: .; clone_size: many; v_call: TRBV10-1; j_call: TRBJ1-5; cdr3_aa: CASSESMGQPQHF; cdr3_nt: TGCGCCAGCAGTGAGTCAATGGGTCAGCCCCAGCATTTT
d_call: .; clone_size: many; v_call: TRBV6-2/TRBV6-3; j_call: TRBJ1-1; cdr3_aa: CASSFRWGSGTEAFF; cdr3_nt: TGTGCCAGCAGTTTCCGTTGGGGAAGTGGCACTGAAGCTTTCTTT
d_call: TRBD2; clone_size: .; v_call: TRBV4-1; j_call: TRBJ2-7; cdr3_aa: CASSQETTSGGSYEQYF; cdr3_nt: TGCGCCAGCAGCCAAGAGACGACTAGCGGGGGGTCCTACGAGCAGTACTTC
d_call: TRBD2; clone_size: .; v_call: TRBV6-6; j_call: TRBJ2-3; cdr3_aa: CASSDQGLAVTDTQYF; cdr3_nt: TGTGCCAGCAGTGACCAGGGACTAGCAGTCACAGATACGCAGTATTTT
d_call: .; clone_size: many; v_call: TRBV28; j_call: TRBJ1-1; cdr3_aa: CASSSPPYRVPQNTEAFF; cdr3_nt: TGTGCCAGCAGTTCCCCCCCGTACAGAGTACCACAGAACACTGAAGCTTTCTTT
d_call: TRBD2; clone_size: .; v_call: TRBV4-2; j_call: TRBJ2-3; cdr3_aa: CASSQDGGGWILASTDAQYF; cdr3_nt: TGTGCCAGCAGCCAAGACGGGGGAGGGTGGATACTAGCTTCCACAGATGCGCAGTATTTT
d_call: .; clone_size: .; v_call: TRBV4-3; j_call: TRBJ1-3; cdr3_aa: CASSPGIGGAGNTIYF; cdr3_nt: TGCGCCAGCAGCCCGGGCATTGGTGGGGCCGGAAACACCATATATTTT
d_call: .; clone_size: many; v_call: TRBV19; j_call: TRBJ1-6; cdr3_aa: CASRTGFGSPLHF; cdr3_nt: TGTGCCAGCCGTACAGGTTTTGGATCACCCCTCCACTTT
d_call: .; clone_size: once; v_call: TRBV7-9; j_call: TRBJ1-3; cdr3_aa: CASTRRGATLGNTIYF; cdr3_nt: TGTGCCAGCACCCGGCGGGGGGCTACGCTCGGAAACACCATATATTTT
d_call: TRBD2; clone_size: many; v_call: TRBV2; j_call: TRBJ2-7; cdr3_aa: CASRPPWRAGVEQYF; cdr3_nt: TGTGCCAGCAGACCCCCCTGGAGAGCGGGAGTCGAGCAGTACTTC
d_call: .; clone_size: many; v_call: TRBV10-3; j_call: TRBJ2-3; cdr3_aa: CAISDAGSTDTQYF; cdr3_nt: TGTGCCATCAGTGACGCGGGAAGCACAGATACGCAGTATTTT
d_call: .; clone_size: many; v_call: TRBV28; j_call: TRBJ1-3; cdr3_aa: CASSPDGVSSGNTIYF; cdr3_nt: TGTGCCAGCAGCCCAGACGGCGTCAGCTCTGGAAACACCATATATTTT
d_call: TRBD1; clone_size: many; v_call: TRBV4-1; j_call: TRBJ2-7; cdr3_aa: CASSQEPGQGAYEQYF; cdr3_nt: TGCGCCAGCAGCCAAGAGCCGGGACAGGGTGCCTACGAGCAGTACTTC
d_call: .; clone_size: many; v_call: TRBV6-5; j_call: TRBJ2-7; cdr3_aa: CASSYSFTGVAYEQYF; cdr3_nt: TGTGCCAGCAGTTACTCGTTTACTGGGGTGGCCTACGAGCAGTACTTC
d_call: TRBD1; clone_size: many; v_call: TRBV5-4; j_call: TRBJ2-2; cdr3_aa: CASSPPGQGRDTGELFF; cdr3_nt: TGTGCCAGCAGCCCACCGGGACAGGGTCGGGACACCGGGGAGCTGTTTTTT
d_call: .; clone_size: many; v_call: TRBV28; j_call: TRBJ2-4; cdr3_aa: CASSLRGSKNIQYF; cdr3_nt: TGTGCCAGCAGTTTAAGAGGGTCCAAAAACATTCAGTACTTC
d_call: TRBD1; clone_size: many; v_call: TRBV9; j_call: TRBJ1-1; cdr3_aa: CASSVGIGQGITEAFF; cdr3_nt: TGTGCCAGCAGCGTAGGAATAGGACAGGGGATCACTGAAGCTTTCTTT
d_call: .; clone_size: many; v_call: TRBV30; j_call: TRBJ1-5; cdr3_aa: CAWNTGSGNQPQHF; cdr3_nt: TGTGCCTGGAACACGGGTTCAGGCAATCAGCCCCAGCATTTT
d_call: .; clone_size: many; v_call: TRBV7-6; j_call: TRBJ2-5; cdr3_aa: CASSSDGGRGETQYF; cdr3_nt: TGTGCCAGCAGCTCAGATGGGGGAAGGGGAGAGACCCAGTACTTC
d_call: .; clone_size: few; v_call: TRBV4-2; j_call: TRBJ2-6; cdr3_aa: CAGSPTSGANVLTF; cdr3_nt: TGTGCCGGCAGCCCCACCTCTGGGGCCAACGTCCTGACTTTC
d_call: .; clone_size: few; v_call: TRBV3-1; j_call: TRBJ2-4; cdr3_aa: CASSPFQTGRIAKNIQYF; cdr3_nt: TGTGCCAGCAGCCCCTTCCAGACAGGGAGGATAGCCAAAAACATTCAGTACTTC
d_call: .; clone_size: many; v_call: TRBV13; j_call: TRBJ2-7; cdr3_aa: CASSPGVASSYEQYF; cdr3_nt: TGTGCCAGCAGCCCGGGGGTAGCATCCTCCTACGAGCAGTACTTC
d_call: .; clone_size: many; v_call: TRBV29-1; j_call: TRBJ1-4; cdr3_aa: CSVSPAAVKANEKLFF; cdr3_nt: TGCAGCGTCTCCCCGGCGGCAGTTAAAGCTAATGAAAAACTGTTTTTT
d_call: .; clone_size: many; v_call: TRBV6-5; j_call: TRBJ2-5; cdr3_aa: CASSYSNQPGTQYF; cdr3_nt: TGTGCCAGCAGTTACTCGAACCAGCCGGGGACCCAGTACTTC
d_call: .; clone_size: many; v_call: TRBV27; j_call: TRBJ1-1; cdr3_aa: CASSFAGSFEAFF; cdr3_nt: TGTGCCAGCAGTTTCGCGGGATCCTTTGAGGCTTTCTTT
d_call: .; clone_size: many; v_call: TRBV2; j_call: TRBJ1-1; cdr3_aa: CASTEGDRDCF; cdr3_nt: TGTGCCAGCACCGAGGGGGACCGAGACTGTTTT
d_call: .; clone_size: many; v_call: TRBV7-6; j_call: TRBJ2-7; cdr3_aa: CASSPEGSGAYEQYF; cdr3_nt: TGTGCCAGCTCCCCGGAGGGTAGCGGTGCCTACGAGCAGTACTTC
d_call: .; clone_size: many; v_call: TRBV3-1; j_call: TRBJ2-2; cdr3_aa: CASSQVGQNTGELFF; cdr3_nt: TGTGCCAGCAGCCAAGTAGGTCAGAACACCGGGGAGCTGTTTTTT